This TCR beta chain came from a study of blood T cells in healthy people across ages. Concerning this clonotype itself: Sequence at one end of the junction differs from germline and may be a read error.

Germline-derived CDR1 and CDR2 are SGHTA and FQGNSA. This CDR3 spans 15 amino acids. The use of a sample-barcoded 5' primer and a J-beta primer mix characterized a second PCR of about 7 to 12 cycles. TCRdb re-derived calls from the 5' RACE reads in MiXCR, one entry per CDR3 protein. The table has over 450,000 distinct CDR3 sequences, about 25% seen once. The same data also went into a second study, on T cells of mothers and their children. From that report: The donors comprised about 6 children and their three healthy Caucasian mothers.

This TCR was sampled from a boy younger than 18 in good health. This chain joins TRBV7-2 and TRBJ1-4; the match to TRBD1 covers 8 bases. Sequenced: blood. CDR3 region: CASSLSQGAYEKLVF. Written as DNA, the CDR3 is TGTGCCAGCAGCTTATCCCAGGGGGCCTATGAAAAACTGGTTTTT.